This T cell receptor (beta chain) was recorded in a study of blood T cell repertoires in COVID-19. Participants were aged about 18 to 100 years from 20 to 30 US areas. The CDR3 covers 13 residues. CDR1 is SGDLS, CDR2 YYNGEE, per germline. V dropped 4 bases and J dropped 6; count of bases not matched to a gene: 7. Authors' methods: Amplified reference gene primers provided the basis for estimating nucleated cell counts. TCRdb's copy holds only in-frame clones and misses some; the assay was immunoSEQ multiplex PCR. V and J calls plus clone size are reproduced from that table; the DNA served to infer D and trimming. The table has 200,000 or so clones, over 75% seen once.

This TCR was recovered from a woman younger than 35 in a cohort exposed to, infected with or recovered from COVID-19 (not recorded which). Sequenced sample: PBMCs or T cells enriched from blood (not recorded which). The rearrangement joins TRBV9 to TRBJ2-7, with TRBD2 matching 7 bases. The CDR3 here is CASSPSSGGEQYF. For the CDR3, the DNA is TGTGCCAGCAGCCCCTCCTCGGGGGGCGAGCAGTACTTC.